The 15 T cell receptor beta chains below were found in one sample sequenced in a study of T cell responses to AZD1222 COVID-19 vaccine. Data came from immunoSEQ multiplex PCR; TCRdb stores just in-frame clones and leaves some out. The data hold roughly 120,000 clones, with about 91% observed a single time. The sample consisted of peripheral blood, taken 28 days after the second AZD1222 dose. The receptors stem from an adult who received the AZD1222 COVID-19 vaccine.

The chain links TRBV5-8 to TRBJ2-6; D remains ambiguous. Germline values: CDR1 SGHTS, CDR2 YDEGEE. This CDR3 spans 15 amino acids. V was trimmed by 1 base and J by 2 bases, leaving 7 bases between them. Here the CDR3 DNA reads TGTGCCAGCAGCTTGTTGGGGACTGGGGCCAACGTCCTGACTTTC. It encodes CASSLLGTGANVLTF.

In this sample, this clone turned up once. V usage is TRBV18 and J usage is TRBJ1-5; D not resolved. The ends were cut back, 2 bases at V and 4 bases at J, with 12 bases in the middle. The germline gives CDR1 KGHSH, CDR2 LQKENI. The CDR3 has 15 residues. The CDR3 reads CASSPGNPSNQPQHF. The CDR3 nucleotides are TGTGCCAGCTCACCAGGCAACCCCTCTAATCAGCCCCAGCATTTT.

The V and J genes are TRBV3-1 (or the pseudogene TRBV3-2) and TRBJ1-1; D unclear. Germline V gene lookup returns CDR1 LGHDT and CDR2 YNNKEL (reference sequence). The CDR3 length is 14 residues. Trimming stripped 5 bases from V and 4 bases from J, with 14 bases between. The CDR3 sequence is CASSYGFDGTEAFF. CDR3 bases: TGTGCCAGCAGCTACGGGTTCGATGGCACTGAAGCTTTCTTT.

The rearrangement links TRBV29-1 to TRBJ2-7; 11 bases fit TRBD1. This CDR3 has 15 amino acids. Germline CDR1 is SQVTM and CDR2 is ANQGSEA. V lost 3 bases, J lost 2 bases, and 6 bases stayed unmatched. The CDR3: CSVDGTGGETYEQYF. The DNA of the CDR3 is TGCAGCGTTGACGGGACAGGGGGGGAAACCTACGAGCAGTACTTC.

This clone was seen just once. The chain couples TRBV2 to TRBJ2-2; TRBD2 aligns across 7 bases. This CDR3 spans 14 amino acids. In germline, CDR1 is SNHLY, CDR2 FYNNEI. The J segment lost 5 bases and the V segment lost 4 bases, leaving 4 bases of the junction unmatched. The CDR3 loop reads CASSGAGRTGELFF. The CDR3 DNA reads TGTGCCAGCAGTGGGGCCGGGAGGACCGGGGAGCTGTTTTTT.

This clone is a singleton in its sample. The chain links TRBV6-1 to TRBJ2-5, with 8 bases identical to TRBD2. The length of the CDR3 is 16 residues. Germline assignment: CDR1 MNHNS and CDR2 SASEGT. V lost 0 bases and J lost 1; bases outside the gene matches: 4. This chain's CDR3 is CASSEALLAVQETQYF. The DNA for the CDR3 is TGTGCCAGCAGTGAAGCTCTACTAGCGGTCCAAGAGACCCAGTACTTC.

This clone was seen only once. This chain connects TRBV5-5 to TRBJ2-7; TRBD2 matches 11 bases. The V and J ends lost 2 bases and 2 bases, in that order; junction bases with no gene match: 3. Germline V gene sequence: CDR1 SGHKS, CDR2 YYEKEE (reference sequence). There are 15 residues in the CDR3. In DNA, the CDR3 is TGTGCCAGCAGCTTACTAGCGGGAGCCACCTACGAGCAGTACTTC. It codes for CASSLLAGATYEQYF. Drawing the rest from reference TRBV5-5 and TRBJ2-7, the complete variable domain is DAGVTQSPTHLIKTRGQQVTLRCSPISGHKSVSWYQQVLGQGPQFIFQYYEKEERGRGNFPDRFSARQFPNYSSELNVNALLLGDSALYLCASSLLAGATYEQYFGPGTRLTVT.

The chain uses TRBV6-5 and TRBJ2-7; D perhaps matches TRBD2 (6 bases). The CDR3 loop spans 13 amino acids. Per the germline V gene, CDR1 is MNHEY and CDR2 is SVGAGI. With 6 bases removed from V and 7 bases from J, the gap between germline ends came to 16 bases. In DNA form, the CDR3 reads TGTGCCAGCAGACCCCCCGGGGGTTGGGAGCAGTACTTC. Its protein is CASRPPGGWEQYF.

The genes are TRBV7-8 and TRBJ2-2; TRBD1 matches at 9 bases. The CDR3 is 15 amino acids. In germline, CDR1 is SGHVS, CDR2 FQNEAQ. V dropped 6 bases and J dropped 5; count of bases not matched to a gene: 7. The CDR3 protein is CASRGGQGWTGELFF. CDR3 bases: TGTGCCAGCAGAGGAGGACAGGGGTGGACCGGGGAGCTGTTTTTT.

The DNA for the CDR3 is TGTGCCAGCAGCCTTACAGATACGCAGTATTTT. Translated, it gives CASSLTDTQYF. The chain combines TRBV12-3 or TRBV12-4 with TRBJ2-3; D not certain. V was trimmed by 6 bases and J by 3 bases, leaving 4 bases between them. The CDR3 is made up of 11 amino acids.

The chain has TRBV4-3 and TRBJ2-3, with D perhaps matching TRBD2 (5 bases). The CDR3 is 16 amino acids. V was trimmed by 0 bases and J by 2 bases, leaving 12 bases between them. Germline V gives CDR1 LGHNA, CDR2 YSLEER. The CDR3 DNA sequence: TGCGCCAGCAGCCAAGACTTCCTAGCATCCACAGATACGCAGTATTTT. Encoded protein: CASSQDFLASTDTQYF.

The rearrangement links TRBV5-3 to TRBJ1-1, with D perhaps TRBD1 (5 bases). TRBV5-3 carries the ORF label, with uncertain function. Trimming took off 0 bases at V and 3 bases at J, with 24 bases between the two ends. The CDR3 has 19 residues. DNA for the CDR3: TGTGCCAGAAGCTTGGCCAGACAGTGGGGTACCCGGAAGGACACTGAAGCTTTCTTT. Translated, it gives CARSLARQWGTRKDTEAFF.

Here the CDR3 DNA reads TGTGCCAGCAGTGATTCTAGCGGGGGTTACGAGCAGTACTTC. This encodes CASSDSSGGYEQYF. J is TRBJ2-7 and V is TRBV2; TRBD2 agrees at 10 bases. Germline V CDR1 and CDR2: SNHLY, FYNNEI. This CDR3 is built from 14 residues. V shed 3 bases and J 4 bases; nucleotides not matched to a gene: 3.

The rearrangement joins TRBV18 to TRBJ2-7; no firm D call. CDR1 KGHSH and CDR2 LQKENI come from the germline V gene. The CDR3 consists of 14 residues. V gave up 2 bases and J gave up 1 base, with 9 bases separating them. CDR3 bases: TGTGCCAGCTCACCATACACGGATTCCTACGAGCAGTACTTC. Its translation is CASSPYTDSYEQYF.

The chain has TRBV7-9 and TRBJ2-7; D ambiguous. Trimming pared 1 base from V and 6 bases from J, leaving 16 bases between. The length of the CDR3 is 15 residues. Germline lookup yields CDR1 SEHNR and CDR2 FQNEAQ (reference sequence). The DNA of the CDR3 is TGTGCCAGCAGCTTAGGCCGGACGGAAGACCTCGAGCAGTACTTC. Amino acid sequence: CASSLGRTEDLEQYF.